The rows below give T cell receptor beta chains drawn from one sample of a study of blood T cells in healthy people across ages. Each CDR3 protein is one row after TCRdb ran MiXCR on the 5' RACE reads. The data show about 1.4 million distinct CDR3 sequences, roughly 60% seen once. The sample consisted of blood. These TCRs come from a man between 18 and 35 years old in good health. CDR3s include the opening cysteine and the closing phenylalanine or tryptophan. The order of the fields is D gene, V gene, J gene, CDR3 length, clone size, CDR3 DNA, CDR3 protein. D genes are given only for firm matches. Some rows have no size entry. The others give once, few or many, or a class for an expanded clone.

d_gene: -; v_gene: TRBV12-3/TRBV12-4; j_gene: TRBJ1-4; len: 14; abundance: -; CDR3nt: TGTGCCAGCAGTTTTAAGTCCCTTAATGAAAAACTGTTTTTT; CDR3aa: CASSFKSLNEKLFF
d_gene: -; v_gene: TRBV9; j_gene: TRBJ2-1; len: 15; abundance: -; CDR3nt: TGTGCCAGCAGGGGAGGGAGGGACACCTACAATGAGCAGTTCTTC; CDR3aa: CASRGGRDTYNEQFF
d_gene: -; v_gene: TRBV6-5; j_gene: TRBJ2-5; len: 15; abundance: -; CDR3nt: TGTGCCACCAAAATGGCCGGGACCGGAACCCGGACCCAGTACTTC; CDR3aa: CATKMAGTGTRTQYF
d_gene: TRBD2; v_gene: TRBV10-2; j_gene: TRBJ2-3; len: 16; abundance: -; CDR3nt: TGCGCCAGCAGTGACCGGCGCGGGAGCAGTACAGATACGCAGTATTTT; CDR3aa: CASSDRRGSSTDTQYF
d_gene: -; v_gene: TRBV6-2/TRBV6-3; j_gene: TRBJ2-1; len: 16; abundance: -; CDR3nt: TGTGCCAGCAGTTCCTCTCCCGGGCTTGTCTACAATGAGCAGTTCTTC; CDR3aa: CASSSSPGLVYNEQFF
d_gene: -; v_gene: TRBV2; j_gene: TRBJ2-5; len: 13; abundance: -; CDR3nt: TGTGCCAGCATAGGGGGGTCCCAAGAGACCCAGTACTTC; CDR3aa: CASIGGSQETQYF
d_gene: -; v_gene: TRBV27; j_gene: TRBJ1-6; len: 14; abundance: once; CDR3nt: TGTGCCAGCAGTTTGTTGGACAGTAATTCACCCCTCCACTTT; CDR3aa: CASSLLDSNSPLHF
d_gene: -; v_gene: TRBV27; j_gene: TRBJ2-1; len: 16; abundance: few; CDR3nt: TGTGCCAGCAGTTTAAGGGCGGAAAGCTCCTACAATGAGCAGTTCTTC; CDR3aa: CASSLRAESSYNEQFF
d_gene: -; v_gene: TRBV6-1; j_gene: TRBJ2-2; len: 14; abundance: -; CDR3nt: TGTGCCACCCAGAGGGCAGGCGGAACCGGGGAGCTGTTTTTT; CDR3aa: CATQRAGGTGELFF
d_gene: -; v_gene: TRBV6-6; j_gene: TRBJ1-2; len: 14; abundance: -; CDR3nt: TGTGCCAGCATCGGACCGGGCCTCCCCGAGGGCTACACCTTC; CDR3aa: CASIGPGLPEGYTF
d_gene: TRBD2; v_gene: TRBV20-1; j_gene: TRBJ2-1; len: 12; abundance: once; CDR3nt: TGCAGTATAGCGGGGGGGTACAATGAGCAGTTCTTC; CDR3aa: CSIAGGYNEQFF
d_gene: -; v_gene: TRBV29-1; j_gene: TRBJ2-7; len: 11; abundance: few; CDR3nt: TGCAGCGTTCTGGGAACCTACGAGCAGTACTTC; CDR3aa: CSVLGTYEQYF
d_gene: -; v_gene: TRBV5-1; j_gene: TRBJ2-5; len: 15; abundance: many; CDR3nt: TGCGCCAGCAGCAAGGACAGTGCTTTGGTAGAGACCCAGTACTTC; CDR3aa: CASSKDSALVETQYF
d_gene: -; v_gene: TRBV7-6; j_gene: TRBJ2-5; len: 17; abundance: -; CDR3nt: TGTGCCAGCAGCAGTCTCACGAGGGGCCTTAGGAGAGAGACCCAGTACTTC; CDR3aa: CASSSLTRGLRRETQYF
d_gene: -; v_gene: TRBV15; j_gene: TRBJ2-7; len: 13; abundance: -; CDR3nt: TGTGCCACCAGCAGAGAGGGATCCTACGAGCAGTACTTC; CDR3aa: CATSREGSYEQYF
d_gene: -; v_gene: TRBV27; j_gene: TRBJ2-7; len: 13; abundance: -; CDR3nt: TGTGCCAGCAGTTTTCCCGGAGGATACGAGCAGTACTTC; CDR3aa: CASSFPGGYEQYF
d_gene: -; v_gene: TRBV18; j_gene: TRBJ1-2; len: 13; abundance: many; CDR3nt: TGTGCCAGCTCACCAGAGGGGGACTATGGCTACACCTTC; CDR3aa: CASSPEGDYGYTF
d_gene: -; v_gene: TRBV7-8; j_gene: TRBJ2-1; len: 13; abundance: -; CDR3nt: TGTGCCAGCAGCGGCGAATTACAGGATGAGCAGTTCTTC; CDR3aa: CASSGELQDEQFF
d_gene: TRBD2; v_gene: TRBV20-1; j_gene: TRBJ2-7; len: 14; abundance: -; CDR3nt: TGCAGTGCTAGACTAGCGGGGAAGGGCCCCGAGCAGTACTTC; CDR3aa: CSARLAGKGPEQYF
d_gene: -; v_gene: TRBV29-1; j_gene: TRBJ2-5; len: 14; abundance: -; CDR3nt: TGCAGCGTCTGGCGGTCGGAGTACCAAGAGACCCAGTACTTC; CDR3aa: CSVWRSEYQETQYF
d_gene: TRBD1; v_gene: TRBV25-1; j_gene: TRBJ2-7; len: 16; abundance: -; CDR3nt: TGTGCCAGCAGTGAATCGGTTGTAGGCTCAGGGGGTGAGCAGTACTTC; CDR3aa: CASSESVVGSGGEQYF
d_gene: -; v_gene: TRBV27; j_gene: TRBJ2-5; len: 15; abundance: few; CDR3nt: TGTGCCAGCAGTTTATTGGCGTCATTCACCGAGACCCAGTACTTC; CDR3aa: CASSLLASFTETQYF
d_gene: TRBD1; v_gene: TRBV20-1; j_gene: TRBJ2-5; len: 15; abundance: -; CDR3nt: TGCAGTGCAGAAAACCCCGGGACAGGGGTGGAGACCCAGTACTTC; CDR3aa: CSAENPGTGVETQYF
d_gene: -; v_gene: TRBV27; j_gene: TRBJ2-7; len: 12; abundance: few; CDR3nt: TGTGCCAGCAGTTTCCCCGGGGTCGAGCAGTACTTC; CDR3aa: CASSFPGVEQYF
d_gene: -; v_gene: TRBV2; j_gene: TRBJ2-5; len: 13; abundance: few; CDR3nt: TGTGCCAGCAGTCCGGGGGTATCCGAGACCCAGTACTTC; CDR3aa: CASSPGVSETQYF
d_gene: TRBD2; v_gene: TRBV24-1; j_gene: TRBJ2-1; len: 17; abundance: once; CDR3nt: TGTGCCACCAGTGATTCTCGACTAGCGGGAGGTGTGAATGAGCAGTTCTTC; CDR3aa: CATSDSRLAGGVNEQFF
d_gene: TRBD2; v_gene: TRBV27; j_gene: TRBJ2-1; len: 16; abundance: -; CDR3nt: TGTGCCAGCAGTACTTCAGCGGGAGTGCCCTACAATGAGCAGTTCTTC; CDR3aa: CASSTSAGVPYNEQFF
d_gene: -; v_gene: TRBV11-3; j_gene: TRBJ2-7; len: 13; abundance: few; CDR3nt: TGTGCCAGCAGCTTACGGGGGACCCACGAGCAGTACTTC; CDR3aa: CASSLRGTHEQYF